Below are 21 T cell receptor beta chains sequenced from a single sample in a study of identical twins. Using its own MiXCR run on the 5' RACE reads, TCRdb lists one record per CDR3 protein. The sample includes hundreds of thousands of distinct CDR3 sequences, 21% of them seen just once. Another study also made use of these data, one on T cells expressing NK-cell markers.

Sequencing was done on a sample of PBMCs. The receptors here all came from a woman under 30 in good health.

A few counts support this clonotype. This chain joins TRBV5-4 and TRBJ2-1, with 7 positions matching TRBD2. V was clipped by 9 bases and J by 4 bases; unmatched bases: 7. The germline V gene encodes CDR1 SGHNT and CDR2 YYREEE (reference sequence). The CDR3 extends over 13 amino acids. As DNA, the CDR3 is TGTGCCACTTATGGCGGGGGATACAATGAGCAGTTCTTC. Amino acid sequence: CATYGGGYNEQFF.

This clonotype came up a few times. The CDR3 bases are TGCGCCAGCAGCGTCCGACAGGGGCCCTACGAGCAGTACTTC. This encodes CASSVRQGPYEQYF. This rearrangement joins TRBV5-1 to TRBJ2-7; 8 bases match TRBD1. The CDR3 runs 14 residues. V lost 4 bases, J lost 2 bases, and 5 bases stayed unmatched. Germline CDR1 SGHRS, CDR2 YFSETQ.

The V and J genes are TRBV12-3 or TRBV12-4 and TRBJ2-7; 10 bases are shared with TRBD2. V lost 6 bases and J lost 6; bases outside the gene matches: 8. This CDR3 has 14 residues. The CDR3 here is CASREAGGPLEQYF. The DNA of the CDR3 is TGTGCCAGCAGAGAAGCGGGAGGGCCTCTCGAGCAGTACTTC.

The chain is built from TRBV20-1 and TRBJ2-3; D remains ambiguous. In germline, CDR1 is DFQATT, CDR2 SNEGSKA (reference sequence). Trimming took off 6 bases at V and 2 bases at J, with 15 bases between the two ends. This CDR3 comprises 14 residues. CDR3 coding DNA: TGCAGTGCCAAGAAGGCACTTATCACAGATACGCAGTATTTT. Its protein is CSAKKALITDTQYF.

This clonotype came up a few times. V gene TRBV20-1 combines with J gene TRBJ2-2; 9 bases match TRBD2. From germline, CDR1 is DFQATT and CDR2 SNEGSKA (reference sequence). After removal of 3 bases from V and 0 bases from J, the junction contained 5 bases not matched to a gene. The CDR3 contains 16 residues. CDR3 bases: TGCAGTGCTAGGCAGCTAGCGGGGACGAACACCGGGGAGCTGTTTTTT. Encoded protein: CSARQLAGTNTGELFF.

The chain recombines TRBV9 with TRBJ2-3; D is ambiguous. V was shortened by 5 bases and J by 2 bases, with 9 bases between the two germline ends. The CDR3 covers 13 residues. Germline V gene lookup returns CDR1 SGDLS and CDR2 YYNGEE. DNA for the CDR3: TGTGCCAGCAGTGCCGCAGCCACAGATACGCAGTATTTT. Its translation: CASSAAATDTQYF.

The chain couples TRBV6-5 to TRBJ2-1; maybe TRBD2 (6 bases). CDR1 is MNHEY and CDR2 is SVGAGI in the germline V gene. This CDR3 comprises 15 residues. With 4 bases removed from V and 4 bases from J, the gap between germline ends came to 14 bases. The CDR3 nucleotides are TGTGCCAGCAGTTTACCGGGCAGCGGGTACAATGAGCAGTTCTTC. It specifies CASSLPGSGYNEQFF.

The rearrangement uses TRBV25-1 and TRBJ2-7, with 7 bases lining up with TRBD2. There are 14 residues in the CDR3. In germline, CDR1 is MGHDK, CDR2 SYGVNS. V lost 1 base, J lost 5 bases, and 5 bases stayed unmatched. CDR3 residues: CASSELTSSDEQYF. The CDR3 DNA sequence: TGTGCCAGCAGTGAATTGACTAGCAGCGACGAGCAGTACTTC.

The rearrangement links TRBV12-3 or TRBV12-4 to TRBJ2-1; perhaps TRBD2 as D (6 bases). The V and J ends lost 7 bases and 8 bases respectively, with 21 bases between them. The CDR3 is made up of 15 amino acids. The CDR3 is CASNDPGLHRHEQFF. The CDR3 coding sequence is TGTGCCAGCAATGACCCGGGACTTCACCGCCATGAGCAGTTCTTC.

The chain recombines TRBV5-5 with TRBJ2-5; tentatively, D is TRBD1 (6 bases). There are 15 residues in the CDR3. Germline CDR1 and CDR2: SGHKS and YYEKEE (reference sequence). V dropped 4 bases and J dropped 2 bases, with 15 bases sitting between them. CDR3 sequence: CASSRSGTPQETQYF. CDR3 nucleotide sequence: TGTGCCAGCAGCCGCTCCGGGACACCACAAGAGACCCAGTACTTC.

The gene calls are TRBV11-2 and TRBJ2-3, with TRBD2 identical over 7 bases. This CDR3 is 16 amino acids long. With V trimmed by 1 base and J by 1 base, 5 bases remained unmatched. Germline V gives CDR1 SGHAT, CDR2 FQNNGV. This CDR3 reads CASSLVSGPRTDTQYF. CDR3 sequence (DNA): TGTGCCAGCAGCTTAGTTAGCGGGCCTCGCACAGATACGCAGTATTTT. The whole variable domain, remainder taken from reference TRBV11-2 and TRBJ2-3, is EAGVAQSPRYKIIEKRQSVAFWCNPISGHATLYWYQQILGQGPKLLIQFQNNGVVDDSQLPKDRFSAERLKGVDSTLKIQPAKLEDSAVYLCASSLVSGPRTDTQYFGPGTRLTVL.

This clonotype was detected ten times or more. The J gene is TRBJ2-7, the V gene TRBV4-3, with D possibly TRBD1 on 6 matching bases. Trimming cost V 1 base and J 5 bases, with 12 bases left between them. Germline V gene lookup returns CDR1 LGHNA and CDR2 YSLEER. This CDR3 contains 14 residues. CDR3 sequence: CASSQGYRENEQYF. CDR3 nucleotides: TGCGCCAGCAGCCAAGGATACAGGGAGAACGAGCAGTACTTC.

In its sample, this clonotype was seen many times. CDR3: CSARITGTRGRHEQFF. The CDR3 region has the DNA TGCAGTGCTAGAATAACCGGGACTAGGGGTCGGCATGAGCAGTTCTTC. This chain uses TRBV20-1 with TRBJ2-1; TRBD2 aligns across 8 bases. The trim removed 2 bases at V and 8 bases at J, leaving 14 bases unmatched. Germline V gene sequence: CDR1 DFQATT, CDR2 SNEGSKA (reference sequence). CDR3 length equals 16 residues.

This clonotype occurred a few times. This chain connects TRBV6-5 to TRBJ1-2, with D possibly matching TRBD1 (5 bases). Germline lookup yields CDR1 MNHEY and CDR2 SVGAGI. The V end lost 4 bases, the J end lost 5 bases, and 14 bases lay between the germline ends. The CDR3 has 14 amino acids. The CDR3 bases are TGTGCCAGCAGTTCTGGGACGGGACGTTATGGCTACACCTTC. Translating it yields CASSSGTGRYGYTF.

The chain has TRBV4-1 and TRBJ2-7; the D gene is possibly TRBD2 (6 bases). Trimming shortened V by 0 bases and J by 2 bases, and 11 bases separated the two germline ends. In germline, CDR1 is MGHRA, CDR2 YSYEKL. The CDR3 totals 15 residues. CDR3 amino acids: CASSQEAGTTYEQYF. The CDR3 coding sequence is TGCGCCAGCAGCCAAGAGGCGGGGACCACCTACGAGCAGTACTTC.

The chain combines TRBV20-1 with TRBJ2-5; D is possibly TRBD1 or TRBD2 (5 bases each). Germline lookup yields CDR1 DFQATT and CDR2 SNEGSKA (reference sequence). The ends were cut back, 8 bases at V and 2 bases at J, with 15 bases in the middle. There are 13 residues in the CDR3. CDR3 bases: TGCAGTTCGTACGGGGCAACTCAAGAGACCCAGTACTTC. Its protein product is CSSYGATQETQYF.

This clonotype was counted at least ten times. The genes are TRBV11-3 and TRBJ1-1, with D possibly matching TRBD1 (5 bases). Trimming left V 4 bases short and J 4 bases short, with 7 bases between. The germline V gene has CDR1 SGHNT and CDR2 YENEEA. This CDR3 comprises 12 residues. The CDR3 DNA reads TGTGCCAGCAGCTCTGGGGCCACTGAAGCTTTCTTT. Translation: CASSSGATEAFF.

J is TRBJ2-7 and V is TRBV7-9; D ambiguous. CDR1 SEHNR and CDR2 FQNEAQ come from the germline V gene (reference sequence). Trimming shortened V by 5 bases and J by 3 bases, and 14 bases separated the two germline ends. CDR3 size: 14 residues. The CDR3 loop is CASSEVADYYEQYF. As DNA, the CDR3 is TGTGCCAGCAGCGAAGTGGCGGATTACTACGAGCAGTACTTC.

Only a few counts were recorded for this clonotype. The CDR3 DNA reads TGTGCCAGCAGCGGGGCGGGACCCGACAATGAGCAGTTCTTC. It codes for CASSGAGPDNEQFF. The chain joins TRBV6-2 or TRBV6-3 to TRBJ2-1; tentatively, D is TRBD2 (6 bases). The V gene lost 6 bases and the J gene lost 5 bases, with 14 bases spanning the gap. The CDR3 sequence is 14 residues long. Germline CDR1 is MNHEY and CDR2 is SVGEGT.

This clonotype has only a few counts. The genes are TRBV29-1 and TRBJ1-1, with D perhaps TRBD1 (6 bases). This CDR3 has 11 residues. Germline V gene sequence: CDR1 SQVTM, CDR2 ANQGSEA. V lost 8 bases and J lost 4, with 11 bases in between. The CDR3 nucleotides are TGCAGCACCGGGGGGGCCACTGAAGCTTTCTTT. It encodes CSTGGATEAFF.

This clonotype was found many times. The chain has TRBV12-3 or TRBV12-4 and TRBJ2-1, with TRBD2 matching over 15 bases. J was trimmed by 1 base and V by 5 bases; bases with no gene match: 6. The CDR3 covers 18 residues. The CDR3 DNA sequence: TGTGCCAGCAGTGGGACTAGCGGGAGGTCGGTTTCCTACAATGAGCAGTTCTTC. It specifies CASSGTSGRSVSYNEQFF.